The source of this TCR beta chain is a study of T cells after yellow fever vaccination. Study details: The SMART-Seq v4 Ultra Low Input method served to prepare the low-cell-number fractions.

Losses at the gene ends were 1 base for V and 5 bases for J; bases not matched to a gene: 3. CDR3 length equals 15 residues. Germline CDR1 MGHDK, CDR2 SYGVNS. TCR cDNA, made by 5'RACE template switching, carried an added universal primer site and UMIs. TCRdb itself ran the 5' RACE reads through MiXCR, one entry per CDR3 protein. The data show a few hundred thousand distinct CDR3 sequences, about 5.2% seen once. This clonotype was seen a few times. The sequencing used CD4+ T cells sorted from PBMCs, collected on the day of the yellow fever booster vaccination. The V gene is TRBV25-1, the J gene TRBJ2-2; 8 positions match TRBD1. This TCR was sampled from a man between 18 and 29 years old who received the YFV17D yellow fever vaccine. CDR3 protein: CASSESHRGTGELFF. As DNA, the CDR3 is TGTGCCAGCAGTGAATCTCACAGGGGGACCGGGGAGCTGTTTTTT.